This T cell receptor beta chain derives from a study of control samples from healthy donors and cancer patients. Sequenced by immunoSEQ multiplex PCR; TCRdb stores in-frame clones only, minus some. Of about 110,000 clones listed, 90% to 95% are singletons. Sequencing was done on a sample of blood. The sequence was obtained from a young woman in good health.

For the CDR3, the DNA is TGTGCCAGCGGGAGGAGGTCTGAAAAACTGTTTTTT. Amino acids: CASGRRSEKLFF. This chain connects TRBV28 to TRBJ1-4; D not resolved. The CDR3 length is 12 residues. The germline V gene has CDR1 MDHEN and CDR2 SYDVKM. V shed 8 bases and J shed 7 bases, with 11 bases lying between them.